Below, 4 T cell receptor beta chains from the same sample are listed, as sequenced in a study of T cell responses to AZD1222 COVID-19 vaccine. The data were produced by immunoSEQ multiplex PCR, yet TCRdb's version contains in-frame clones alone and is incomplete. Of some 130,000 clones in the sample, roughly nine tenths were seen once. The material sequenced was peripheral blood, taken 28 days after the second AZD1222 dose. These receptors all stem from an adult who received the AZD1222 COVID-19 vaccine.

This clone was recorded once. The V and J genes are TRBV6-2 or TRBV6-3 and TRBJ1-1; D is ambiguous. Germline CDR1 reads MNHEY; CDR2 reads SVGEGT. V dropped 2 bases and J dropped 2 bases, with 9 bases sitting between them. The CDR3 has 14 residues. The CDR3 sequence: CASSYETSNTEAFF. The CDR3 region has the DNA TGTGCCAGCAGTTACGAGACTTCCAACACTGAAGCTTTCTTT.

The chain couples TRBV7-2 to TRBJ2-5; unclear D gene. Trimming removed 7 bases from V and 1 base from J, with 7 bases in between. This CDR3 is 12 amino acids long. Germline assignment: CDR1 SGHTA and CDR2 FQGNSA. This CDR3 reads CASTRIQETQYF. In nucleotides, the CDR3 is TGTGCCAGCACCAGAATCCAAGAGACCCAGTACTTC.

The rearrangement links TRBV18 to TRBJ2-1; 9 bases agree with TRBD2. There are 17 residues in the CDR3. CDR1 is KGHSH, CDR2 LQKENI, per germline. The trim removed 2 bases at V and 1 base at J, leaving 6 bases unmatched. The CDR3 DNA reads TGTGCCAGCTCACCAAAAGGCGGGGGGGCGTCCTACAATGAGCAGTTCTTC. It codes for CASSPKGGGASYNEQFF.

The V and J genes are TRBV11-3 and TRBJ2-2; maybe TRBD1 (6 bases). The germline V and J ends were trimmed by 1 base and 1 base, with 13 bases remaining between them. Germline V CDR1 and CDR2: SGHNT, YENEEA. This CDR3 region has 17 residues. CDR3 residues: CASSLVGTGLNTGELFF. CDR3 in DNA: TGTGCCAGCAGCTTAGTCGGAACAGGGCTGAACACCGGGGAGCTGTTTTTT.